The 9 T cell receptor beta chains below all came from one sample that was sequenced in a study of cytomegalovirus exposure and HLA in healthy donors. The study ran its PCR with 60 Vbeta and 13 Jbeta primers. The assay was immunoSEQ multiplex PCR, and TCRdb's table has in-frame clones only and misses some. The sample holds roughly 120,000 clones, 70% to 90% seen once. The material sequenced was PBMCs. The receptor set was obtained from a man aged 40-50 years in good health and CMV-seronegative.

The V call is TRBV7-9, the J call TRBJ1-1, with D tentatively TRBD1 (5 bases). Trimming left V 11 bases short and J 0 bases short, with 7 bases between. Germline CDR1 is SEHNR and CDR2 is FQNEAQ (reference sequence). The length of the CDR3 is 11 residues. CDR3 protein: CAGGVNTEAFF. The CDR3, as DNA: TGTGCCGGGGGGGTGAACACTGAAGCTTTCTTT.

This chain links TRBV25-1 with TRBJ1-3; no reliable D call. This CDR3 has 13 amino acids. CDR1 and CDR2 (germline): MGHDK, SYGVNS. Between the trimmed V and J ends, which lost 7 bases and 0 bases, there was a span of 7 bases. CDR3 loop: CASMSGSGNTIYF. The CDR3 region has the DNA TGTGCCAGCATGTCGGGCTCTGGAAACACCATATATTTT. Looking up the rest from reference TRBV25-1 and TRBJ1-3 gives the full variable domain: EADIYQTPRYLVIGTGKKITLECSQTMGHDKMYWYQQDPGMELHLIHYSYGVNSTEKGDLSSESTVSRIRTEHFPLTLESARPSHTSQYLCASMSGSGNTIYFGEGSWLTVV.

This clone was seen a few times. This chain connects TRBV5-1 to TRBJ1-2; 8 nucleotides line up with TRBD1. After removal of 0 bases from V and 3 bases from J, the junction contained 10 bases not matched to a gene. Germline V lookup: CDR1 SGHRS, CDR2 YFSETQ. The CDR3 spans 17 residues. CDR3 coding DNA: TGCGCCAGCAGCTTGGGGACAGGGTGGAGTTCGGACTATGGCTACACCTTC. It encodes CASSLGTGWSSDYGYTF.

This chain connects TRBV27 to TRBJ2-3, with D unclear. Trimming pared 5 bases from V and 4 bases from J, leaving 7 bases between. CDR1 and CDR2 (germline): MNHEY, SMNVEV (reference sequence). This CDR3 has 12 amino acids. CDR3 coding DNA: TGTGCCAGCAGTCCCGCGTCAGATACGCAGTATTTT. Translated: CASSPASDTQYF.

V and J are TRBV29-1 and TRBJ2-7; possibly TRBD1 for D (5 bases). The CDR3 runs to 14 residues. Germline V CDR1 and CDR2: SQVTM, ANQGSEA. V lost 2 bases and J 2 bases, leaving 13 bases between the germline ends. The chain's CDR3 is CSVETPGHPYEQYF. For the CDR3, the DNA is TGCAGCGTTGAAACACCAGGACATCCCTACGAGCAGTACTTC.

V usage is TRBV2 and J usage is TRBJ2-3; TRBD1 might be the D (5 bases). CDR1 is SNHLY and CDR2 is FYNNEI in the germline V gene. Trimming removed 6 bases at V and 2 bases at J, with 15 bases between. The CDR3 runs to 15 residues. The CDR3 region has the DNA TGTGCCAGCAGCCCAGAAGGGGTCCTCACAGATACGCAGTATTTT. It encodes CASSPEGVLTDTQYF.

The count of this clone is one. The genes are TRBV6-5 and TRBJ2-6; D is uncertain. This CDR3 is 16 amino acids long. From germline, CDR1 is MNHEY and CDR2 SVGAGI. V dropped 2 bases and J dropped 0 bases, with 8 bases sitting between them. This chain's CDR3 is CASSYDFSSGANVLTF. CDR3 nucleotide sequence: TGTGCCAGCAGTTACGATTTCAGCTCTGGGGCCAACGTCCTGACTTTC.

J is TRBJ2-3 and V is TRBV10-3; 8 bases agree with TRBD1. The CDR3 consists of 14 residues. The J segment lost 3 bases and the V segment lost 8 bases, leaving 7 bases of the junction unmatched. Germline V lookup: CDR1 ENHRY, CDR2 SYGVKD. This CDR3 reads CAIRQGAGTDTQYF. In DNA, the CDR3 is TGTGCCATCCGGCAGGGGGCAGGGACAGATACGCAGTATTTT.

This clone was seen only a few times. The chain carries TRBV5-1 and TRBJ2-2, with 14 positions matching TRBD2. J was trimmed by 0 bases and V by 4 bases; bases with no gene match: 5. The CDR3 is 18 residues long. Germline values: CDR1 SGHRS, CDR2 YFSETQ. Written as DNA, the CDR3 is TGCGCCAGCAGCGCTGGACTAGCGGGGGGTTCGAACACCGGGGAGCTGTTTTTT. This gives the protein CASSAGLAGGSNTGELFF.